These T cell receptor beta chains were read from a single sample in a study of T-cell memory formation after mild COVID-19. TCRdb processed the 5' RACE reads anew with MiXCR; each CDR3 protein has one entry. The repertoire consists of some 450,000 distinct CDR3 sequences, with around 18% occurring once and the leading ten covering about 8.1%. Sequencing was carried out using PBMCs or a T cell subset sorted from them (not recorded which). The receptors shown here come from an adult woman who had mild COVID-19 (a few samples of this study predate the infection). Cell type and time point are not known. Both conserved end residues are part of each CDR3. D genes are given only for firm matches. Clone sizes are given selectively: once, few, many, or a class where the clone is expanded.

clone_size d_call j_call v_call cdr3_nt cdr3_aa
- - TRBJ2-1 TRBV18 TGTGCCAGCTCCCCCACTACGGATGAGCAGTTCTTC CASSPTTDEQFF
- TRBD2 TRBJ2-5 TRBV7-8 TGTGCCAGCAGCTTAGCGACCCCAGCGGGGGGGCGGTCGCCTCAAGAGACCCAGTACTTC CASSLATPAGGRSPQETQYF
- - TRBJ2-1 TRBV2 TGTGCCAGCAGATTCCAGGGTTCGAGGGAGTTCTTC CASRFQGSREFF
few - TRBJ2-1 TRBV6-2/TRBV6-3 TGTGCCAGCAGTTGGCCTGCTTCGTACAATGAGCAGTTCTTC CASSWPASYNEQFF
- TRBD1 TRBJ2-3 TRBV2 TGTGCCAGCAGTAGACAGGGGGGAAATACGCAGTATTTT CASSRQGGNTQYF
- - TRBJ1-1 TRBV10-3 TGTGCCATCAGTGACCTGGGTTTCAAACCTGAAGCTTTCTTT CAISDLGFKPEAFF
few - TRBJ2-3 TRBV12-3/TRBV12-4 TGTGCCAGCAGTTTGAATGAGTGGCAAGTGAGGTATTTT CASSLNEWQVRYF
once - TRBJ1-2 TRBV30 TGTGCCTGGAGTCCGGGACACGGGAACTATGGCTACACCTTC CAWSPGHGNYGYTF
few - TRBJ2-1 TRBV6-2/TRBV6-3 TGTGCCAGCAGTTACCCCCCCGGGTGGGACAATGAGCAGTTCTTC CASSYPPGWDNEQFF
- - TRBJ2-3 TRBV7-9 TGTGCCAGCAGCTTAGCCCCAAGCACCAATACGCAGTATTTT CASSLAPSTNTQYF
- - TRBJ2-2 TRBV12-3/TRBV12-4 TGTGCCAGCAGACTGACTGTAAACACCGGGGAGCTGTTTTTT CASRLTVNTGELFF
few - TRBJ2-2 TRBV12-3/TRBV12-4 TGTGCCAGCAGTTCCCACAGAGGACACACCGGGGAGCTGTTTTTT CASSSHRGHTGELFF
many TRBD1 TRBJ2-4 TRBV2 TGTGCCAGCAGTGAGGACAGGGGGACCAAAAACATTCAGTACTTC CASSEDRGTKNIQYF
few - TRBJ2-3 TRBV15 TGTGCCACCAGCAGAGGCCCCGCCACAGATACGCAGTATTTT CATSRGPATDTQYF
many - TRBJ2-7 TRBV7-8 TGTGCCAGCAGCTTCATTCGGGACTCCTACGAGCAGTACTTC CASSFIRDSYEQYF
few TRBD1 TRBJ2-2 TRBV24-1 TGTGCCACCAGTGAAACCGGGACAGGGAATTTCGGGGAGCTGTTTTTT CATSETGTGNFGELFF
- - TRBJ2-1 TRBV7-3 TGTGCCAGCAGCCAAGCCGGGACTTCTACCTACAATGAGCAGTTCTTC CASSQAGTSTYNEQFF
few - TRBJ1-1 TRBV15 TGTGCCACCAGCCCCCCAGGTGGGCTGAACACTGAAGCTTTCTTT CATSPPGGLNTEAFF
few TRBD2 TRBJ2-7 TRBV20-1 TGCAGTGCGAGAATAGCGGGCTCCTACGAGCAGTACTTC CSARIAGSYEQYF
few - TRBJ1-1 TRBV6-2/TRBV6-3 TGTGCCAGCAGTTACTCGGATGAAGCTTTCTTT CASSYSDEAFF
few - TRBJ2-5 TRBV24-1 TGTGCCACCAGCACCGAGGGACGGTCTTGGGAGATCCAGTACTTC CATSTEGRSWEIQYF
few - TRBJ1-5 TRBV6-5 TGTGCCAGCAGTGGGGACCGACTAAATCAGCCCCAGCATTTT CASSGDRLNQPQHF
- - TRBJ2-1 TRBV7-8 TGTGCCAGCAGCGCCCGTCAAGGGGGGGCCATCTCCTACAATGAGCAGTTCTTC CASSARQGGAISYNEQFF
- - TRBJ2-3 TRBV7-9 TGTGCCAGCGGTTCATATTCAGATACGCAGTATTTT CASGSYSDTQYF
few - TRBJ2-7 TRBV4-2 TGTGCCAGCAGCCAAGGCGAGTTCTACGAGCAGTACTTC CASSQGEFYEQYF
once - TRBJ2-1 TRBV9 TGTGCCAGCAGCGACCACCACGGGTCCTACAATGAGCAGTTCTTC CASSDHHGSYNEQFF
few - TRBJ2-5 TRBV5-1 TGCGCCAGCAGCTTGGAGGGTTCGGAGACCCAGTACTTC CASSLEGSETQYF
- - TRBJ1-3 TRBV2 TGTGCCAGCAGTGTCTTTAGCTCTGGAAACACCATATATTTT CASSVFSSGNTIYF
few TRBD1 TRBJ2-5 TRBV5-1 TGCGCCAGCAAAAATGCAGGGGGCTTCGAGACCCAGTACTTC CASKNAGGFETQYF
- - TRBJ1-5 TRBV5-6 TGTGCCAGCAGCTTGGGACCTCCGAGCAATCAGCCCCAGCATTTT CASSLGPPSNQPQHF
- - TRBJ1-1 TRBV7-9 TGTGCCAGCAGCTTAAGGAGCAAGAACACTGAAGCTTTCTTT CASSLRSKNTEAFF
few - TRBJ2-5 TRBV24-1 TGTGCCACCAGCGGCCCGGACAGCTGGGAGACCCAGTACTTC CATSGPDSWETQYF
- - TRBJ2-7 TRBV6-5 TGTGCCAGCAGTTACTCGGCGCTGACTAACTCCTACGAGCAGTACTTC CASSYSALTNSYEQYF
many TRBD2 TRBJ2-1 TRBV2 TGTGCCAGCAGCGAAGCGCGGGGGGACGCTGAGCAGTTCTTC CASSEARGDAEQFF
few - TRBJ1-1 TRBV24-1 TGTGCCACCAGTGATTCGTCAGGGTTTGGTACTGAAGCTTTCTTT CATSDSSGFGTEAFF
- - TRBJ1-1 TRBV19 TGTGCCAGTAGTATCGGCTGGGGGAACACTGAAGCTTTCTTT CASSIGWGNTEAFF
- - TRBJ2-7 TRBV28 TGTGCCAGCAGTTTAGACACCAACTCCTACGAGCAGTACTTC CASSLDTNSYEQYF
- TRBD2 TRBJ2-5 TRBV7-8 TGTGCCAGCAGCTTAAGGGCGAGCGGGGGTGAGGAGACCCAGTACTTC CASSLRASGGEETQYF
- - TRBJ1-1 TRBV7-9 TGTGCCAGCAGCCACGGGACTTATCTTGCGACGAACACTGAAGCTTTCTTT CASSHGTYLATNTEAFF
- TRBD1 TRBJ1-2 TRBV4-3 TGCGCCAGCAGCCAAGGGACAGGGGGCGACTATGGCTACACCTTC CASSQGTGGDYGYTF
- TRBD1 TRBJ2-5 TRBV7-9 TGTGCCAGCAGCTTAGGGACAGGCGGACGCCAAGAGACCCAGTACTTC CASSLGTGGRQETQYF
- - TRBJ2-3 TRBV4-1 TGCGCCAGCAGCCAAGATCGCCGGGGTTTCGATACGCAGTATTTT CASSQDRRGFDTQYF
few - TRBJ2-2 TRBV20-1 TGCAGTGCTAGACCCCAAACTAGAAACACCGGGGAGCTGTTTTTT CSARPQTRNTGELFF